This T cell receptor beta chain was recovered during a study of blood T cell repertoires in COVID-19 (dated by TCRdb to about 2020). Background for the entire study: Samples from collaborators originated in the United States, Italy and Spain and spanned both the acute and convalescent phases of COVID-19. The prospective study material was composed of cDNA or gDNA derived from T cells, B-cell-depleted T cells, or PBMCs. The dataset comprised deeply sampled blood TCRbeta repertoires from subjects exposed to, actively infected with, or recovered from COVID-19. The repertoires were made available in a free public database intended to serve as a resource for research on the immune response to SARS-CoV-2. Samples were obtained from the ongoing ImmuneRACE study (first 160 participants) and from about 1,300 subjects provided by 6 global collaborators. A de-identified subject ID, COVID-19 status, age in years and sex were almost always included in the sample metadata. Where HLA class I and class II types were available, the types were taken from metadata supplied by the sample provider, not from assay-based typing.

A remark on this clone: Its antigen remains undetermined. No much larger clone is present one base from it, and per-base qualities are unavailable.

As encoded in the germline V gene (reference sequence), CDR1 is LNHDA while CDR2 is SQIVND. Trimming takes 5 bases off V and 7 bases off J; junction bases not matched to a gene: 9. The cysteine opens and the phenylalanine closes a CDR3 of 14 amino acids. Left in the record is the CDR3 DNA by itself, 42 bases read in frame from the first base. One collaborating source in Seattle enrolled patients while the patients were actively infected and followed the patients over time throughout the course of disease. Each collaborating institution followed its own protocols to collect whole blood in K2EDTA tubes. Collaborator samples were shipped for TCRbeta analysis as frozen whole blood, isolated PBMCs, or DNA extracted from either sample type. The immunoSEQ Assay, a bias-controlled multiplex PCR, was used to amplify TCRbeta CDR3 regions from genomic DNA. In the paper's pipeline: The number of nucleated cells in each sample was estimated by amplification of reference gene primers within the assay. To quantify the absolute abundance of each unique TCRbeta CDR3 rearrangement, sequence reads were collapsed and filtered. For each sample, productive Simpson clonality was calculated as the square root of Simpson's diversity index across productive rearrangements. Imported from immuneACCESS, the table was reduced by TCRdb to in-frame sequences with V and J called. These copies leave out some clones; in studies compared against another copy, an unresolved V gene accounts for under half, and the cause of the remainder is not known. For V, J and clone size, that table is used; D and trimming come from the DNA. This sample gives 150,000 to 200,000 clones in total; approximately 86% of them show up just once. The biggest ten clones account for around 0.5% of the sample.

Beyond this particular receptor, the publication reports: The quantity of clinical and demographic metadata differed by source and by participant and was supplied without curation.

The rearrangement joined TRBV19 to TRBJ1-1; TRBD1 agrees with 8 junctional bases. This sequence was found in a man in his fifties or sixties with COVID-19, enrolled during active disease. What was sequenced was peripheral blood. The nucleotide sequence reads TGTGCCAGTAGTCCACCCGACAGGGGCGGTGAAGCTTTCTTT. It specifies CASSPPDRGGEAFF. Beyond the CDR3, the reference TRBV19 and TRBJ1-1 genes provide the residues; the full variable domain reads: DGGITQSPKYLFRKEGQNVTLSCEQNLNHDAMYWYRQDPGQGLRLIYYSQIVNDFQKGDIAEGYSVSREKKESFPLTVTSAQKNPTAFYLCASSPPDRGGEAFFGQGTRLTVV.